What follows are 9 T cell receptor beta chains derived from one specimen sequenced in a study of blood T cell repertoires in COVID-19. Some clones are missing from TCRdb's copy, which holds only in-frame ones; the method was immunoSEQ multiplex PCR. The repertoire includes roughly 250,000 clones, about 90% of them detected once, and approximately 12% sits in the top ten. Sample: peripheral blood. These receptors all stem from a woman aged 25 to 39 with COVID-19, enrolled during active disease.

The CDR3 bases are TGCGCCAGCCGACAGACGAACTACGAGCAGTACTTC. This encodes CASRQTNYEQYF. This chain links TRBV10-2 with TRBJ2-7; D may be TRBD1 (5 bases). The CDR3 runs to 12 residues. The V gene's germline CDR1 is WSHSY and CDR2 SAAADI. V shed 8 bases and J shed 3 bases, with 11 bases lying between them.

This sequence joins TRBV11-2 and TRBJ2-1, with 8 bases fitting TRBD1. V was clipped by 4 bases and J by 0 bases; unmatched bases: 5. The CDR3 sequence is 16 residues long. Germline V gene sequence: CDR1 SGHAT, CDR2 FQNNGV. CDR3 nucleotides: TGTGCCAGCAGCTCCAGGACAGGGCGCTCCTACAATGAGCAGTTCTTC. It is translated as CASSSRTGRSYNEQFF.

The chain joins TRBV2 to TRBJ2-2; D uncertain. Trimming pared 3 bases from V and 4 bases from J, leaving 6 bases between. This CDR3 is 13 amino acids long. Germline V CDR1 and CDR2: SNHLY, FYNNEI. The DNA of the CDR3 is TGTGCCAGCAGTGATGTAGTCACCGGGGAGCTGTTTTTT. Translation gives CASSDVVTGELFF. Looking up the rest from reference TRBV2 and TRBJ2-2 gives the full variable domain: EPEVTQTPSHQVTQMGQEVILRCVPISNHLYFYWYRQILGQKVEFLVSFYNNEISEKSEIFDDQFSVERPDGSNFTLKIRSTKLEDSAMYFCASSDVVTGELFFGEGSRLTVL.

The chain combines TRBV2 with TRBJ1-2; 7 bases line up with TRBD1. Per the germline V gene, CDR1 is SNHLY and CDR2 is FYNNEI. This CDR3 contains 12 residues. V shed 9 bases and J 8 bases; nucleotides not matched to a gene: 9. The CDR3 loop reads CARTDRDWGYTF. The DNA of the CDR3 is TGTGCCAGAACTGACAGGGACTGGGGCTACACCTTC. Using reference TRBV2 and TRBJ1-2 for the parts outside the CDR3, the full variable domain is EPEVTQTPSHQVTQMGQEVILRCVPISNHLYFYWYRQILGQKVEFLVSFYNNEISEKSEIFDDQFSVERPDGSNFTLKIRSTKLEDSAMYFCARTDRDWGYTFGSGTRLTVV.

The table lists this clone with a count of one. The rearrangement joins TRBV10-3 to TRBJ2-1; TRBD2 agrees at 7 bases. The trim removed 10 bases at V and 0 bases at J, leaving 3 bases unmatched. The CDR3 has 13 residues. Germline lookup yields CDR1 ENHRY and CDR2 SYGVKD. In nucleotides, the CDR3 is TGTGCCACGCGCGGGGGCTCCTACAATGAGCAGTTCTTC. Translating it yields CATRGGSYNEQFF.

CDR3 DNA: TGTGCCAGCAGCTCCCTTCGGCGACAGGGGCCACAACAAAACATTCAGTACTTC. Protein: CASSSLRRQGPQQNIQYF. This rearrangement joins TRBV11-2 to TRBJ2-4, with 8 positions matching TRBD1. The CDR3 totals 18 residues. V dropped 4 bases and J dropped 5; count of bases not matched to a gene: 16. Per germline, CDR1 SGHAT and CDR2 FQNNGV.

The chain joins TRBV5-6 to TRBJ2-7; D perhaps matches TRBD1 (6 bases). From germline, CDR1 is SGHDT and CDR2 YYEEEE. The V end lost 4 bases, the J end lost 3 bases, and 14 bases lay between the germline ends. CDR3 length: 14 amino acids. The CDR3 DNA reads TGTGCCAGCAGCCATCCGGACAGAGTCTACGAGCAGTACTTC. Protein sequence: CASSHPDRVYEQYF.

CDR3 sequence: CASSDIARGETQYF. DNA for the CDR3: TGTGCCAGCAGTGATATAGCGCGAGGAGAGACCCAGTACTTC. V gene TRBV6-1 combines with J gene TRBJ2-5, with D perhaps matching TRBD2 (5 bases). This CDR3 is built from 14 residues. CDR1 and CDR2 (germline): MNHNS, SASEGT. V was trimmed by 3 bases and J by 4 bases, leaving 12 bases between them.

V and J are TRBV5-1 and TRBJ2-5; 15 bases agree with TRBD2. CDR1 and CDR2 from the germline V gene are SGHRS and YFSETQ. V shed 4 bases, J shed 5 bases, and the junction held 3 bases outside the gene matches. This CDR3 region has 15 residues. DNA for the CDR3: TGCGCCAGCAGCGCCGGGACTAGCGGGGGGGAGACCCAGTACTTC. As protein: CASSAGTSGGETQYF.